The 17 T cell receptor beta chains below come from one sample, sequenced in a study of vaccination and CD4 T cells after COVID-19. Treatment defined: roughly ten-day PBMC culture with coronavirus spike peptide pools or control peptides (ViraFEST assay). Their antigens remain unidentified. The Oncomine TCR Beta short-read assay was applied to DNA of cultured CD4+ T cells. MiXCR, run by TCRdb on the PCR reads, gives a single entry per CDR3 protein. Among some 10,000 distinct CDR3 sequences listed, about 74% were seen once. Sample: CD4+ T cells from blood, cultured in vitro. Source of these receptors: a human donor who had recovered from COVID-19.

The chain links TRBV19 to TRBJ1-2, with 8 bases matching TRBD1. Germline CDR1 is LNHDA and CDR2 is SQIVND (reference sequence). Trimming at V came to 5 bases and at J to 3 bases, leaving 14 bases not matched to a gene. This CDR3 contains 17 residues. The DNA of the CDR3 is TGTGCCAGTAGTCCCGAATTCACAGGGGGTATGGACTATGGCTACACCTTC. Residues: CASSPEFTGGMDYGYTF.

To note about this clonotype: One end of the junction varies from germline; a read error may be responsible. The rearrangement joins TRBV7-9 to TRBJ1-1; no definite D call. The CDR3 has 13 amino acids. The germline CDR1 and CDR2 sequences are SEHNR and FQNEAQ (reference sequence). CDR3 amino acids: CASRLDKSTEAFF. The CDR3 nucleotides read TGTGCCAGCAGATTAGACAAAAGCACTGAAGCTTTCTTT.

In its sample, this clonotype was seen a few times. The J gene is TRBJ2-5, the V gene TRBV3-1, with 8 bases aligning to TRBD1. V was clipped by 6 bases and J by 4 bases; unmatched bases: 4. Germline loops: CDR1 LGHDT, CDR2 YNNKEL (reference sequence). The CDR3 totals 13 residues. CDR3 in amino acids: CASRSRGPETQYF. The CDR3 DNA reads TGTGCCAGCAGGAGCAGGGGGCCAGAGACCCAGTACTTC.

The V and J genes are TRBV6-5 and TRBJ1-6; 9 bases map to TRBD1. The V gene's germline CDR1 is MNHEY and CDR2 SVGAGI. The V segment lost 6 bases and the J segment 8 bases; nucleotides outside the gene matches: 11. The CDR3 is made up of 16 amino acids. CDR3 amino acids: CASRYQTGGRDSPLHF. DNA of the CDR3: TGTGCCAGCAGGTACCAGACAGGGGGTCGGGATTCACCCCTCCACTTT.

The chain carries TRBV20-1 and TRBJ2-2; TRBD1 matches 9 bases. The CDR3 runs to 14 residues. The V segment lost 6 bases and the J segment 4 bases; nucleotides outside the gene matches: 6. Germline CDR1 DFQATT, CDR2 SNEGSKA (reference sequence). The CDR3 loop is CSAGDRGSTGELFF. The CDR3 coding sequence is TGCAGTGCAGGAGACAGGGGGAGCACCGGGGAGCTGTTTTTT.

The rearrangement uses TRBV7-2 and TRBJ1-4; 7 bases are shared with TRBD1. The CDR3 contains 15 residues. Germline CDR1 SGHTA, CDR2 FQGNSA. V lost 4 bases, J lost 5 bases, and 7 bases stayed unmatched. The DNA for the CDR3 is TGTGCCAGCAGCTCTCAGACAGGGCCCAATGAAAAACTGTTTTTT. It specifies CASSSQTGPNEKLFF. The variable domain in full, completed from reference TRBV7-2 and TRBJ1-4, reads GAGVSQSPSNKVTEKGKDVELRCDPISGHTALYWYRQSLGQGLEFLIYFQGNSAPDKSGLPSDRFSAERTGGSVSTLTIQRTQQEDSAVYLCASSSQTGPNEKLFFGSGTQLSVL.

This sequence joins TRBV7-9 and TRBJ2-2, with 8 bases matching TRBD1. The CDR3 contains 16 residues. After removal of 2 bases from V and 5 bases from J, the junction contained 7 bases not matched to a gene. Germline V gene sequence: CDR1 SEHNR, CDR2 FQNEAQ (reference sequence). The CDR3 DNA sequence: TGTGCCAGCAGCTTAAGAGGACAGGGTCGGACCGGGGAGCTGTTTTTT. It specifies CASSLRGQGRTGELFF.

This chain uses TRBV5-5 with TRBJ1-2; D is unclear. Trimming removed 4 bases from V and 4 bases from J, with 17 bases in between. The CDR3 totals 15 residues. CDR1 and CDR2 from the germline V gene are SGHKS and YYEKEE (reference sequence). The CDR3 sequence: CASSPLISITYGYTF. CDR3 bases: TGTGCCAGCAGCCCACTAATCAGCATAACCTATGGCTACACCTTC.

This clonotype came up a few times. The genes are TRBV5-4 and TRBJ1-2; no definite D call. This CDR3 has 13 amino acids. V was shortened by 1 base and J by 2 bases, with 6 bases between the two germline ends. Germline assignment: CDR1 SGHNT and CDR2 YYREEE (reference sequence). This CDR3 reads CASSLWLNYGYTF. In DNA form, the CDR3 reads TGTGCCAGCAGCTTGTGGCTAAACTATGGCTACACCTTC.

The gene calls are TRBV20-1 and TRBJ2-3; possible D gene TRBD2, 6 bases. V was pared by 5 bases and J by 0 bases, with 15 bases between. This CDR3 has 15 amino acids. CDR1 is DFQATT, CDR2 SNEGSKA, per germline (reference sequence). The CDR3 coding sequence is TGCAGTGCTGAAAGACTAGGCCCAAGCACAGATACGCAGTATTTT. It translates to CSAERLGPSTDTQYF.

The chain recombines TRBV11-2 with TRBJ2-5; 10 bases fit TRBD2. The CDR3 is 15 amino acids. With 2 bases clipped from V and 5 bases from J, the junction kept 5 bases outside the gene matches. The germline CDR1 and CDR2 sequences are SGHAT and FQNNGV. In DNA form, the CDR3 reads TGTGCCAGCAGCTTACCAGCGGGAGGGGAGGAGACCCAGTACTTC. This sequence encodes CASSLPAGGEETQYF.

The CDR3 nucleotides read TGTGCCAGCAGCTACCTTTTGCTGATCAAGGGGTATGGCTACACCTTC. It yields the protein CASSYLLLIKGYGYTF. The chain uses TRBV7-8 and TRBJ1-2; possible D gene TRBD1, 5 bases. The CDR3 is 16 residues long. Per the germline V gene, CDR1 is SGHVS and CDR2 is FQNEAQ. Trimming took 4 bases from V and 5 from J, leaving 20 bases between them.

The rearrangement links TRBV7-9 to TRBJ1-2; D perhaps matches TRBD1 (5 bases). From germline, CDR1 is SEHNR and CDR2 FQNEAQ (reference sequence). Trimming removed 4 bases from V and 8 bases from J, with 14 bases in between. The CDR3 length is 13 residues. CDR3 loop: CASSWDGRLGYTF. The DNA for the CDR3 is TGTGCCAGCAGCTGGGACGGCCGATTGGGCTACACCTTC.

V and J are TRBV6-5 and TRBJ2-7; possibly TRBD1 for D (5 bases). Germline V lookup: CDR1 MNHEY, CDR2 SVGAGI. V was trimmed by 1 base and J by 5 bases, leaving 12 bases between them. This CDR3 spans 14 amino acids. The CDR3 coding sequence is TGTGCCAGCAGTTACTACCAGGGTTCTAACGAGCAGTACTTC. Amino acids: CASSYYQGSNEQYF.

The rearrangement links TRBV6-2 or TRBV6-3 to TRBJ1-5, with 10 bases lining up with TRBD1. Trimming took 6 bases from V and 7 from J; bases not matched to a gene: 12. The CDR3 consists of 16 residues. CDR1 and CDR2 from the germline V gene are MNHEY and SVGEGT. The CDR3 loop is CASSPSGQGRGQPQHF. Written as DNA, the CDR3 is TGTGCCAGCAGCCCGTCGGGACAGGGGAGGGGACAGCCCCAGCATTTT.

This sequence joins TRBV20-1 and TRBJ1-1, with D perhaps TRBD1 (6 bases). The CDR3 totals 14 residues. Germline V CDR1 and CDR2: DFQATT, SNEGSKA (reference sequence). V was pared by 0 bases and J by 11 bases, with 19 bases between. The CDR3 reads CSARDGTPGKTAFF. CDR3 DNA: TGCAGTGCTAGAGATGGGACACCCGGGAAGACCGCTTTCTTT.

V and J are TRBV19 and TRBJ1-4; D is undetermined. Germline V gives CDR1 LNHDA, CDR2 SQIVND (reference sequence). Trimming stripped 2 bases from V and 0 bases from J, with 7 bases between. This CDR3 contains 15 residues. The CDR3 spells CASSITPSTNEKLFF. CDR3 nucleotides: TGTGCCAGTAGTATAACCCCCTCAACTAATGAAAAACTGTTTTTT.